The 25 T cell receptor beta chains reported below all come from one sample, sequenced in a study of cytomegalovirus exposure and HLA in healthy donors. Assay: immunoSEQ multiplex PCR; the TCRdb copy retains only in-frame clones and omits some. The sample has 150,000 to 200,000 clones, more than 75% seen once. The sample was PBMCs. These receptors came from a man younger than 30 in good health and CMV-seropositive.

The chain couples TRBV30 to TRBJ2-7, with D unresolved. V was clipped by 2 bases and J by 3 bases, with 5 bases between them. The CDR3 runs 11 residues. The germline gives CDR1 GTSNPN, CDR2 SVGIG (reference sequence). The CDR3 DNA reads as TGTGCCTGGAGTTCCTACTACGAGCAGTACTTC. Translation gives CAWSSYYEQYF.

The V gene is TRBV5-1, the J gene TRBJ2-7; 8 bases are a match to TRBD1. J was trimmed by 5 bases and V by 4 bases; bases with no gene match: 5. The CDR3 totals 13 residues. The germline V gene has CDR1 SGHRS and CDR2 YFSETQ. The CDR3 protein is CASSRTGGHEQYF. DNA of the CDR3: TGCGCCAGCAGCCGTACAGGGGGACACGAGCAGTACTTC.

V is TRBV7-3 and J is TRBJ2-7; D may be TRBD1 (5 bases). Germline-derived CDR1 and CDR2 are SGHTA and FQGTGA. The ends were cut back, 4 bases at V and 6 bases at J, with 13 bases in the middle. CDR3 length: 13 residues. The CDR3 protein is CASSSTVLGEQYF. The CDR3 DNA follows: TGTGCCAGCAGCTCGACAGTTTTAGGCGAGCAGTACTTC.

CDR3 DNA: TGTGCCAGTAGTCCCGCGGGACACGAGCAGTACTTC. Its protein is CASSPAGHEQYF. This chain links TRBV19 with TRBJ2-7; D perhaps matches TRBD2 (6 bases). CDR3 length: 12 amino acids. Per germline, CDR1 LNHDA and CDR2 SQIVND (reference sequence). The V gene lost 5 bases and the J gene lost 5 bases, with 10 bases spanning the gap.

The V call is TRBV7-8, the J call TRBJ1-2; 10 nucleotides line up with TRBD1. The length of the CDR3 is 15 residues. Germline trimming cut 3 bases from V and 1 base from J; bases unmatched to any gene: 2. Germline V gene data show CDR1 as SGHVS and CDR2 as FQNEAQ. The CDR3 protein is CASSLRTGGNYGYTF. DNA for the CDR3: TGTGCCAGCAGCTTGCGGACAGGGGGTAACTATGGCTACACCTTC.

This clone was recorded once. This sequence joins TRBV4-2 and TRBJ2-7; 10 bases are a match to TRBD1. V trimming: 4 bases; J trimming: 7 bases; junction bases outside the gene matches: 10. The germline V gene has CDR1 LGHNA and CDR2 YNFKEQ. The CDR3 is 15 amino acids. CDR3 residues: CASSLPGTGVTEQYF. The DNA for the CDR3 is TGTGCCAGCAGCCTTCCCGGGACAGGGGTGACGGAGCAGTACTTC.

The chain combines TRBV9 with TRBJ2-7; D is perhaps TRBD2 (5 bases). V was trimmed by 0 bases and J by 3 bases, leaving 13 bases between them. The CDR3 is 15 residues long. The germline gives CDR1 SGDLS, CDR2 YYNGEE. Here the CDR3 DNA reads TGTGCCAGCAGCGTAGCTGGAGGCGGATACTACGAGCAGTACTTC. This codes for CASSVAGGGYYEQYF.

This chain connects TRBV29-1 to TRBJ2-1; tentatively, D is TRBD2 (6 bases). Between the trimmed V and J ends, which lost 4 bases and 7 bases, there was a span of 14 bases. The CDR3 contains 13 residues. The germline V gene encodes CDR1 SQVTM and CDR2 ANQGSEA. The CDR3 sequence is CSVARTRGNEQFF. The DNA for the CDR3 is TGCAGCGTTGCCCGGACCCGGGGGAATGAGCAGTTCTTC.

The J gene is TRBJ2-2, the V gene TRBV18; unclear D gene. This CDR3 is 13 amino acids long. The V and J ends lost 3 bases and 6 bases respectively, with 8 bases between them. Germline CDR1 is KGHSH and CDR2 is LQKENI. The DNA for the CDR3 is TGTGCCAGCTCACCTTTACGGGCCGGGGAGCTGTTTTTT. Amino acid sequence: CASSPLRAGELFF. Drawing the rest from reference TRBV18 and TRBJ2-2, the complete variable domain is NAGVMQNPRHLVRRRGQEARLRCSPMKGHSHVYWYRQLPEEGLKFMVYLQKENIIDESGMPKERFSAEFPKEGPSILRIQQVVRGDSAAYFCASSPLRAGELFFGEGSRLTVL.

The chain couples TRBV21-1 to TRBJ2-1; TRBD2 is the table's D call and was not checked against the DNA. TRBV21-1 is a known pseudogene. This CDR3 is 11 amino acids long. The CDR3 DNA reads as TGTGCCAGCAGCTTCCCCGATGAGCAGTTCTTC. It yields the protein CASSFPDEQFF.

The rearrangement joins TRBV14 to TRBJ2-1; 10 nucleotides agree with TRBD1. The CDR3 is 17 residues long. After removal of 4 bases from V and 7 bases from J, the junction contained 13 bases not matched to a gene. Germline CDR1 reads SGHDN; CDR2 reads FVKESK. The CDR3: CASSLGYKGQGPNEQFF. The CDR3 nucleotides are TGTGCCAGCAGCCTCGGGTATAAGGGACAGGGGCCGAATGAGCAGTTCTTC.

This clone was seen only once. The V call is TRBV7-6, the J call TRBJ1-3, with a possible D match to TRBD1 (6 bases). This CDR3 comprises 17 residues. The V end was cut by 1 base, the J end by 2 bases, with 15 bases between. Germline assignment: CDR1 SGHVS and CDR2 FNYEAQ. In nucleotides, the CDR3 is TGTGCCAGCAGCTTAGAATACAAGGGGGTGACTGGAAACACCATATATTTT. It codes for CASSLEYKGVTGNTIYF.

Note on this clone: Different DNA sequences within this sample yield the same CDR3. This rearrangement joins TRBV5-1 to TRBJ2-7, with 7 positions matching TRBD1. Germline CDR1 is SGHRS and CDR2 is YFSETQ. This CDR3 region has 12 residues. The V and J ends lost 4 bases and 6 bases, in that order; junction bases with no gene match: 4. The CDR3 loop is CASSPTGVEQYF. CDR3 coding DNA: TGCGCCAGCAGCCCTACAGGGGTCGAGCAGTACTTC.

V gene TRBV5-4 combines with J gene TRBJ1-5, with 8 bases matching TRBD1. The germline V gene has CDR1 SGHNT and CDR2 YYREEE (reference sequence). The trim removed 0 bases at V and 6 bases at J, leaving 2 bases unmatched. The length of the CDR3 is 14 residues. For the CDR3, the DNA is TGTGCCAGCAGCTTGGCAGGGGGCGGTCAGCCCCAGCATTTT. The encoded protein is CASSLAGGGQPQHF. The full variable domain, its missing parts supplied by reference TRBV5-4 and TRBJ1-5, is ETGVTQSPTHLIKTRGQQVTLRCSSQSGHNTVSWYQQALGQGPQFIFQYYREEENGRGNFPPRFSGLQFPNYSSELNVNALELDDSALYLCASSLAGGGQPQHFGDGTRLSIL.

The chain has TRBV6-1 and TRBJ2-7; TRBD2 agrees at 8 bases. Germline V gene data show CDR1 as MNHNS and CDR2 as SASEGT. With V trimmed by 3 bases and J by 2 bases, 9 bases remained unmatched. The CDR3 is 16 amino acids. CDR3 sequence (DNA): TGTGCCAGCAGTGATCCATCTGGCGGGAGGCCCTACGAGCAGTACTTC. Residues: CASSDPSGGRPYEQYF.

CDR3 nucleotides: TGTGCCAGTAGCCCCCTAGCGGGAGGCAATGAGCAGTTCTTC. It translates to CASSPLAGGNEQFF. This rearrangement joins TRBV19 to TRBJ2-1, with TRBD2 identical over 11 bases. This CDR3 is 14 amino acids long. V was clipped by 6 bases and J by 6 bases; unmatched bases: 4. Germline values: CDR1 LNHDA, CDR2 SQIVND (reference sequence).

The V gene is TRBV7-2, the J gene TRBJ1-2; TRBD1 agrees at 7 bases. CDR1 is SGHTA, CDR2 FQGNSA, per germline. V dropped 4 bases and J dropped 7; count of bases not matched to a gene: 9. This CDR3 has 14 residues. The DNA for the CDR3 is TGTGCCAGCAGCTACCGGGAGGGGGCGCTTGGCTACACCTTC. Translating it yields CASSYREGALGYTF.

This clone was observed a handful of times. CDR3 loop: CASSISLDNEQFF. CDR3 nucleotide sequence: TGTGCCAGTAGTATATCTCTAGACAATGAGCAGTTCTTC. The chain uses TRBV19 and TRBJ2-1; D remains unclear. Germline-derived CDR1 and CDR2 are LNHDA and SQIVND (reference sequence). The CDR3 runs to 13 residues. V lost 2 bases, J lost 5 bases, and 7 bases lay in between.

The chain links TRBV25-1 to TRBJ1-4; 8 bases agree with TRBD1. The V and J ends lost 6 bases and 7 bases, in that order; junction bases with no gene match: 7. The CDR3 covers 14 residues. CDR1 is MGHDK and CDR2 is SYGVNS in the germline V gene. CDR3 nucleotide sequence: TGTGCCAGCAGCCCGGGACAGGAAGGTGAAAAACTGTTTTTT. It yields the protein CASSPGQEGEKLFF.

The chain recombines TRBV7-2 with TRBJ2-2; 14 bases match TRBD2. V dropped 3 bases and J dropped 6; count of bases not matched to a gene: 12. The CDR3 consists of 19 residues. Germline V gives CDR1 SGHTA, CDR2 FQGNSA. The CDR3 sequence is CASSLLPIGTSGGAGELFF. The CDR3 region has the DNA TGTGCCAGCAGCTTGCTACCAATCGGGACTAGCGGGGGAGCCGGGGAGCTGTTTTTT.

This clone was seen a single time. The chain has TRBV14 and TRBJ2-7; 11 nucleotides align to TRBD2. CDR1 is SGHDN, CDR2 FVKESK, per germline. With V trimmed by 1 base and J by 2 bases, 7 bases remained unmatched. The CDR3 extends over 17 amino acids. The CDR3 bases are TGTGCCAGCAGCCAAGGAGGGGGACTAGCGGTCACCTACGAGCAGTACTTC. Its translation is CASSQGGGLAVTYEQYF.

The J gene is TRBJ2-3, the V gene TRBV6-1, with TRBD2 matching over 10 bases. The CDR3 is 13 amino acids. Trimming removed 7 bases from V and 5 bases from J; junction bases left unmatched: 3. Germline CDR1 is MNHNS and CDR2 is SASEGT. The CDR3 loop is CASTLAGGDTQYF. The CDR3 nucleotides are TGTGCCAGCACCTTAGCGGGAGGAGATACGCAGTATTTT.

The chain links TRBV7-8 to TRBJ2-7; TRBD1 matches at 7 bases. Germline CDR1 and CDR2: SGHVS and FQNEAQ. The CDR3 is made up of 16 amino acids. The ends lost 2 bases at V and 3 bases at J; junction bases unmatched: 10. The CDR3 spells CASSLNHPDRSYEQYF. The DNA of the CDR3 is TGTGCCAGCAGCTTAAACCACCCGGACAGGAGCTACGAGCAGTACTTC.

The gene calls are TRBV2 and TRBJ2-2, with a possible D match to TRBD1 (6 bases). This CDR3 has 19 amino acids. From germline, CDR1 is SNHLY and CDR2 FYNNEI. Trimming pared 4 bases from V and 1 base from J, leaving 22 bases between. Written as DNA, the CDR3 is TGTGCCAGCAGTGCTTCTTGGATAGAGGCAGGGGAGAACACCGGGGAGCTGTTTTTT. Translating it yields CASSASWIEAGENTGELFF. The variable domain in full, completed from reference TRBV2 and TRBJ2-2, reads EPEVTQTPSHQVTQMGQEVILRCVPISNHLYFYWYRQILGQKVEFLVSFYNNEISEKSEIFDDQFSVERPDGSNFTLKIRSTKLEDSAMYFCASSASWIEAGENTGELFFGEGSRLTVL.

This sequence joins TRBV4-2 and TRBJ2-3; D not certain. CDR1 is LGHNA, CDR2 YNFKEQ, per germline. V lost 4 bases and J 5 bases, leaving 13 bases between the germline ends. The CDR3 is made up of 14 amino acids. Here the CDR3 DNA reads TGTGCCAGCAGCCCCCGAGGCGACTTAGATACGCAGTATTTT. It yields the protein CASSPRGDLDTQYF.